This T cell receptor (beta chain) stems from a study of cytomegalovirus exposure and HLA in healthy donors. V gave up 2 bases and J gave up 7 bases; unmatched junction bases: 14. The length of the CDR3 is 19 residues. CDR1 LGHNA and CDR2 YSLEER come from the germline V gene. PCR used 60 Vbeta primers and 13 Jbeta primers. TCRdb keeps only in-frame clones here, not all; method: immunoSEQ multiplex PCR. The sample includes 120,000 to 150,000 clones, around 75% seen only once; the top ten take roughly 4.7%. On this clone: Its antigen remains unknown.

Study outcomes and limitations: Reportedly, TCR beta sequences accurately predicted HLA-A and HLA-B alleles in most subjects. Only CMV serostatus was available as immune exposure information.

The specimen was PBMCs. This clonotype originated in a man aged 60-69 years in good health and CMV-seronegative. This rearrangement joins TRBV4-3 to TRBJ2-2; TRBD2 matches at 12 bases. The CDR3 protein is CASSQQLPGLAGVGGELFF. DNA of the CDR3: TGCGCCAGCAGCCAACAATTACCGGGACTAGCGGGTGTGGGCGGGGAGCTGTTTTTT.